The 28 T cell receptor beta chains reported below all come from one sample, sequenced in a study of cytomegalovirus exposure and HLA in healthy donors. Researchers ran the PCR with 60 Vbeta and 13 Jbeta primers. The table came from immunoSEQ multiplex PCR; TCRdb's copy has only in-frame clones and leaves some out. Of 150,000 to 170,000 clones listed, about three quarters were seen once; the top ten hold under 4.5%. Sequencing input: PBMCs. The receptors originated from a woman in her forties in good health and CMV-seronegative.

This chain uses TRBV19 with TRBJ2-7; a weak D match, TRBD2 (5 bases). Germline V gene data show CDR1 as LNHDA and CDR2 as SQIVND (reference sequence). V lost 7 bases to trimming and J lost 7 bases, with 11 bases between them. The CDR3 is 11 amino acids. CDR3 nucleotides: TGTGCCAGTACCATGGGCGGGGAGCAGTACTTC. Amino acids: CASTMGGEQYF.

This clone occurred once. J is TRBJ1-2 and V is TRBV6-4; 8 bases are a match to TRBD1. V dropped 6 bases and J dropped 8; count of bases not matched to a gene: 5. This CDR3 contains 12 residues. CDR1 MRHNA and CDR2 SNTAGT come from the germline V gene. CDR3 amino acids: CASRRGTGGYTF. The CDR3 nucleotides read TGTGCCAGCAGACGGGGGACAGGAGGCTACACCTTC.

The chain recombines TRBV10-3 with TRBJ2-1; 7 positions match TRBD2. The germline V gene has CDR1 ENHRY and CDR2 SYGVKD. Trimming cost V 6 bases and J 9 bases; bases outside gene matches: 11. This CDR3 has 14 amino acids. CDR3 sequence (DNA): TGTGCCATCAGCTTCGATAGCGGGTTGGGTGAGCAGTTCTTC. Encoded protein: CAISFDSGLGEQFF.

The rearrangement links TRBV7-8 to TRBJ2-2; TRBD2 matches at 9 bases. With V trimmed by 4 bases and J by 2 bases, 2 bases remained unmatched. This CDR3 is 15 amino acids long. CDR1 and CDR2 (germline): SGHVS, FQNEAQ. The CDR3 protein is CASSWTSANTGELFF. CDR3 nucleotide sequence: TGTGCCAGCAGCTGGACTAGCGCAAACACCGGGGAGCTGTTTTTT.

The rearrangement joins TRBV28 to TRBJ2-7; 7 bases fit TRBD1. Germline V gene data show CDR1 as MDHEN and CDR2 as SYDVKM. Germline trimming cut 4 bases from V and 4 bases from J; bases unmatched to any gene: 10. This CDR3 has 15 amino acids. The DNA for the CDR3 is TGTGCCAGCAGTTCCTCCGGGACAGAAAATTACGAGCAGTACTTC. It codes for CASSSSGTENYEQYF. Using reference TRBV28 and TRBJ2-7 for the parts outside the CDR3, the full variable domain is DVKVTQSSRYLVKRTGEKVFLECVQDMDHENMFWYRQDPGLGLRLIYFSYDVKMKEKGDIPEGYSVSREKKERFSLILESASTNQTSMYLCASSSSGTENYEQYFGPGTRLTVT.

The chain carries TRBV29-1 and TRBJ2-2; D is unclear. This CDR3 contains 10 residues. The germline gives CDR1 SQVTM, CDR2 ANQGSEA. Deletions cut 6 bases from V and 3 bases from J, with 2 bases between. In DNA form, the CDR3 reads TGCAGCGTCTACACCGGGGAGCTGTTTTTT. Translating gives CSVYTGELFF.

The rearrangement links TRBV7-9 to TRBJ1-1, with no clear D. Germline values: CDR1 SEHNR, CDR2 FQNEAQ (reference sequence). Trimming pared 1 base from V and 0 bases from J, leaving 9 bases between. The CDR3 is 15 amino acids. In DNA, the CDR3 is TGTGCCAGCAGCTTAGGTGAAACTGTGAACACTGAAGCTTTCTTT. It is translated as CASSLGETVNTEAFF. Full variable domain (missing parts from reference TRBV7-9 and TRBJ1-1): DTGVSQNPRHKITKRGQNVTFRCDPISEHNRLYWYRQTLGQGPEFLTYFQNEAQLEKSRLLSDRFSAERPKGSFSTLEIQRTEQGDSAMYLCASSLGETVNTEAFFGQGTRLTVV.

In DNA form, the CDR3 reads TGTGCCAGCAGCTTGGGGGGCAAAAGCACAGATACGCAGTATTTT. This codes for CASSLGGKSTDTQYF. V usage is TRBV5-6 and J usage is TRBJ2-3; weak D call: TRBD1 (5 bases). This CDR3 is 15 amino acids long. V gave up 0 bases and J gave up 0 bases, with 8 bases separating them. CDR1 and CDR2 from the germline V gene are SGHDT and YYEEEE.

CDR3 amino acids: CASSLALSGSTDTQYF. For the CDR3, the DNA is TGCGCCAGCAGCTTGGCCCTGTCCGGTAGCACAGATACGCAGTATTTT. The J gene is TRBJ2-3, the V gene TRBV5-1, with no clear D. Germline V gene lookup returns CDR1 SGHRS and CDR2 YFSETQ. The CDR3 is 16 amino acids. The ends were cut back, 0 bases at V and 0 bases at J, with 11 bases in the middle.

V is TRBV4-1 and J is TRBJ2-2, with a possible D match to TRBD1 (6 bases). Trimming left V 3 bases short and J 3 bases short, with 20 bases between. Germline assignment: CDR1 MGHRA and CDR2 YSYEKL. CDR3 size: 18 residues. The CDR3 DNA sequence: TGCGCCAGCAGCCAGTCAGTACGCCCTGAGGGGGACACCGGGGAGCTGTTTTTT. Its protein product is CASSQSVRPEGDTGELFF.

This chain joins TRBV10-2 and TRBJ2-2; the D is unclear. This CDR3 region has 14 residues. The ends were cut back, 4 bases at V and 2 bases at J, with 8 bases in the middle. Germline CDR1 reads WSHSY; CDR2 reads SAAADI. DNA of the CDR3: TGCGCCAGCAGTGTCAGTGCCAACACCGGGGAGCTGTTTTTT. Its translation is CASSVSANTGELFF.

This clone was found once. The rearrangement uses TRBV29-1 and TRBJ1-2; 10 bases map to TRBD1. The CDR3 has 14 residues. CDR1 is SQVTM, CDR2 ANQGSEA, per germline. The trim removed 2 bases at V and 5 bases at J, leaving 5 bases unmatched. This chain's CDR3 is CSVERRQGAYGYTF. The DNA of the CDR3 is TGCAGCGTTGAAAGACGACAGGGGGCATATGGCTACACCTTC.

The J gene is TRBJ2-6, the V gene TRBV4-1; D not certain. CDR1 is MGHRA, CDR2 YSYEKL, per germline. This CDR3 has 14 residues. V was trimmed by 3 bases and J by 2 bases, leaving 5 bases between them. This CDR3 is CASSQRTGANVLTF. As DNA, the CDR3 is TGCGCCAGCAGCCAGAGAACTGGGGCCAACGTCCTGACTTTC.

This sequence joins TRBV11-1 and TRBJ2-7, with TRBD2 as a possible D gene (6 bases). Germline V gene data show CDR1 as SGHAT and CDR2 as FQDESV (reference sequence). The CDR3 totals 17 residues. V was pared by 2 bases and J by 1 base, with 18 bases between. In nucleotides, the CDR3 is TGTGCCAGCAGCTTATTCTATTGGGAGGCCCGGTCCTACGAGCAGTACTTC. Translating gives CASSLFYWEARSYEQYF.

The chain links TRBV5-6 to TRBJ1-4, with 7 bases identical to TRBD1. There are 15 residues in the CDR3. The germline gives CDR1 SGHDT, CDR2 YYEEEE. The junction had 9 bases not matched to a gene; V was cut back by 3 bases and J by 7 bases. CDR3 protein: CASSSGDRVSEKLFF. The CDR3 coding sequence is TGTGCCAGCAGCTCCGGCGACAGGGTTAGTGAAAAACTGTTTTTT. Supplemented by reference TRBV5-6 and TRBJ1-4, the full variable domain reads DAGVTQSPTHLIKTRGQQVTLRCSPKSGHDTVSWYQQALGQGPQFIFQYYEEEERQRGNFPDRFSGHQFPNYSSELNVNALLLGDSALYLCASSSGDRVSEKLFFGSGTQLSVL.

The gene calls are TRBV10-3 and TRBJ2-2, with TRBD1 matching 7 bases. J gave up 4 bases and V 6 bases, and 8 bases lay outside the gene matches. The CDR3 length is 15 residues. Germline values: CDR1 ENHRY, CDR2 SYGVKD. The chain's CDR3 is CAIRGDRHSTGELFF. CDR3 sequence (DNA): TGTGCCATCAGGGGGGACAGACATTCCACCGGGGAGCTGTTTTTT.

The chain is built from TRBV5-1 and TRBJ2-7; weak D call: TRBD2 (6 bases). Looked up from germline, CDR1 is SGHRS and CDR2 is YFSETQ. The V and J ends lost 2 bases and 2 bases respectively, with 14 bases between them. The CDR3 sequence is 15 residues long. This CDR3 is CASSLVLAQTYEQYF. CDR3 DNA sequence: TGCGCCAGCAGCTTAGTACTAGCTCAAACCTACGAGCAGTACTTC. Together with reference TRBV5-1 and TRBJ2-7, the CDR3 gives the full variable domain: KAGVTQTPRYLIKTRGQQVTLSCSPISGHRSVSWYQQTPGQGLQFLFEYFSETQRNKGNFPGRFSGRQFSNSRSEMNVSTLELGDSALYLCASSLVLAQTYEQYFGPGTRLTVT.

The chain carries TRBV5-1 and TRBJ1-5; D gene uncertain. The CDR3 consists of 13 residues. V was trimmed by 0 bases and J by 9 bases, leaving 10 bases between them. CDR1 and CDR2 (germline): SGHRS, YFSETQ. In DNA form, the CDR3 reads TGCGCCAGCAGCTTGGGGGAGGAGCGGCCCCAGCATTTT. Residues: CASSLGEERPQHF.

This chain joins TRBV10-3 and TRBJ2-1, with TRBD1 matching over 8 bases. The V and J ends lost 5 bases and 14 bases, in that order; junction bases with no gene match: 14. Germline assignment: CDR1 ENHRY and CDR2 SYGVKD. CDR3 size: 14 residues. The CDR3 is CAISTREQGAVEFF. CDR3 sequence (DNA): TGTGCCATCAGTACCCGGGAGCAGGGGGCCGTCGAGTTCTTC.

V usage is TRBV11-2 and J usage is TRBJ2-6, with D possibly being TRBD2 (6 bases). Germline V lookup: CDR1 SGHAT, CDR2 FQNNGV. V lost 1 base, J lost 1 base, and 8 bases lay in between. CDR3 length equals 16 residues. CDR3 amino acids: CASSLVGGSGANVLTF. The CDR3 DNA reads TGTGCCAGCAGCTTAGTCGGGGGATCTGGGGCCAACGTCCTGACTTTC.

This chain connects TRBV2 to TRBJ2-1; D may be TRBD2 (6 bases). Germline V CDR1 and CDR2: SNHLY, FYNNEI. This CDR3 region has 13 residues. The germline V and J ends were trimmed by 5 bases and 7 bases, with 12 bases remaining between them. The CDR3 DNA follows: TGTGCCAGCAGTTCACGGAGGGAGAATGAGCAGTTCTTC. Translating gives CASSSRRENEQFF.

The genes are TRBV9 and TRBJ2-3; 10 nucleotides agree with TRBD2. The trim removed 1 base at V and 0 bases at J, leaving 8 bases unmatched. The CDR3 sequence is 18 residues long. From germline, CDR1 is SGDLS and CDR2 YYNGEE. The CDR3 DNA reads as TGTGCCAGCAGCGTACAACCTGGACTAGCGGCTAGCACAGATACGCAGTATTTT. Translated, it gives CASSVQPGLAASTDTQYF.

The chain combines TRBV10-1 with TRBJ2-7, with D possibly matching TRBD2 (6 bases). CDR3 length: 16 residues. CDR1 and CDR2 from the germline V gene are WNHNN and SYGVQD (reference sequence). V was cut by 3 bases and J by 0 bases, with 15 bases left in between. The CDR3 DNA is TGCGCCAGCAGTGATAGTTATAGCGGCTACTCCTACGAGCAGTACTTC. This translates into CASSDSYSGYSYEQYF.

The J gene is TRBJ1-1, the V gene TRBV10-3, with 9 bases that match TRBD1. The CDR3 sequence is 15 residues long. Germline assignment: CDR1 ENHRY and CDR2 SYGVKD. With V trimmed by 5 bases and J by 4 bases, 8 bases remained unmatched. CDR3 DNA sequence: TGTGCCATCAGTCCTTGGACAGGGGAGGTCACTGAAGCTTTCTTT. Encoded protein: CAISPWTGEVTEAFF.

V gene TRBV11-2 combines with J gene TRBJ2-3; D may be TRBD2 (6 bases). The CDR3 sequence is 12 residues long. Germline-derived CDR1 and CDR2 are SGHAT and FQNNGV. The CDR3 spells CAGAGTADTQYF. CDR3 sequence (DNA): TGTGCGGGCGCAGGGACTGCAGATACGCAGTATTTT.

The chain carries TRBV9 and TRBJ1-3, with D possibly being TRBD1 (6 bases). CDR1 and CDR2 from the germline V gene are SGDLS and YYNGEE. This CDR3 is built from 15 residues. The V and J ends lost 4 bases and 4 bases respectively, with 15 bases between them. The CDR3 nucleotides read TGTGCCAGCAGCCCCCTCGGGGGGGCAGGAAACACCATATATTTT. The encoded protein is CASSPLGGAGNTIYF.

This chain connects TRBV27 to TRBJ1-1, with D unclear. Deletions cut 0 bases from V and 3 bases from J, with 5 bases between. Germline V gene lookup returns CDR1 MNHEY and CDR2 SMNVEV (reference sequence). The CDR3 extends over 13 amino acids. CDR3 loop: CASSLSGDTEAFF. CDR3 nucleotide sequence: TGTGCCAGCAGTTTATCCGGGGACACTGAAGCTTTCTTT.

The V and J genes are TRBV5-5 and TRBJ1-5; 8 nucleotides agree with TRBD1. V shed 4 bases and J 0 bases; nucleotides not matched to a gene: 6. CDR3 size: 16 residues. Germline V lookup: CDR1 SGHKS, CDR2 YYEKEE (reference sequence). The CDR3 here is CASSDRGPYSNQPQHF. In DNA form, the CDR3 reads TGTGCCAGCAGCGACAGGGGCCCTTATAGCAATCAGCCCCAGCATTTT.